This TCR beta chain derives from a study of blood T cell repertoires in COVID-19. Study-wide background: COVID-19 samples collected from the United States, Italy and Spain covered acute and convalescent phases. Nucleic acid was either cDNA or gDNA, and it came from T cells, B-cell-depleted T cells, or PBMCs.

This CDR3 region has 14 residues. Germline-derived CDR1 and CDR2 are SGHRS and YFSETQ. V lost 0 bases and J lost 4, with 7 bases in between. Profiled with immunoSEQ multiplex PCR; TCRdb holds only in-frame clones, not every one. The data show approximately 230,000 clones, roughly 80% seen once. The chain combines TRBV5-1 with TRBJ2-2; possibly TRBD1 for D (5 bases). The sample taken for sequencing was peripheral blood. This TCR came from a woman aged 80 or older with active or convalescent COVID-19. As DNA, the CDR3 is TGCGCCAGCAGCTTGGAAGGGGCCACCGGGGAGCTGTTTTTT. It translates to CASSLEGATGELFF.